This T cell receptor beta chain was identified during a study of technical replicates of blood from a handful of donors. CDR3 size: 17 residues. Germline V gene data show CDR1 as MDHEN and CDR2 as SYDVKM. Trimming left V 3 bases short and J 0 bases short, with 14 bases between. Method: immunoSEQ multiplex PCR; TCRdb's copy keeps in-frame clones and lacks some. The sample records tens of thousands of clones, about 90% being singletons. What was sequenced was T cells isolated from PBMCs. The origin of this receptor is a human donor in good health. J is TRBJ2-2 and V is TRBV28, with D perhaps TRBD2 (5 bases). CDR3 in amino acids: CASSFPLVSANTGELFF. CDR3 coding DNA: TGTGCCAGCAGTTTCCCTCTCGTTAGCGCGAACACCGGGGAGCTGTTTTTT.